The following is a T cell receptor (beta chain) sequence with its context. This sample is drawn from a study of blood T cell repertoires in COVID-19. Study-level background: The origin of the acute and convalescent COVID-19 samples was the United States, Italy and Spain. Nucleic acid was either cDNA or gDNA, and it came from T cells, B-cell-depleted T cells, or PBMCs.

Looked up from germline, CDR1 is MNHEY and CDR2 is SMNVEV (reference sequence). The CDR3 is 22 residues long. The J segment lost 0 bases and the V segment lost 5 bases, leaving 27 bases of the junction unmatched. As originally analysed: It was from reference gene primer amplification that nucleated cell counts were estimated. Measured with immunoSEQ multiplex PCR; TCRdb has only the in-frame clones, and not every one. V, J and clone size were drawn from that table, and D and trimming were deduced from the DNA. Of 40,000 to 45,000 clones detected, roughly 87% appear once; the ten largest clones hold 6.2%.

The gene calls are TRBV27 and TRBJ1-2, with 7 bases that match TRBD1. The specimen was peripheral blood. The source of this sequence is a human donor in a cohort sampled during active COVID-19. The CDR3 coding sequence is TGTGCCAGCAGTCCCTCCGGGATAGGTAGCCAGGGGGGATCCCCAGCTAACTATGGCTACACCTTC. Translating it yields CASSPSGIGSQGGSPANYGYTF.